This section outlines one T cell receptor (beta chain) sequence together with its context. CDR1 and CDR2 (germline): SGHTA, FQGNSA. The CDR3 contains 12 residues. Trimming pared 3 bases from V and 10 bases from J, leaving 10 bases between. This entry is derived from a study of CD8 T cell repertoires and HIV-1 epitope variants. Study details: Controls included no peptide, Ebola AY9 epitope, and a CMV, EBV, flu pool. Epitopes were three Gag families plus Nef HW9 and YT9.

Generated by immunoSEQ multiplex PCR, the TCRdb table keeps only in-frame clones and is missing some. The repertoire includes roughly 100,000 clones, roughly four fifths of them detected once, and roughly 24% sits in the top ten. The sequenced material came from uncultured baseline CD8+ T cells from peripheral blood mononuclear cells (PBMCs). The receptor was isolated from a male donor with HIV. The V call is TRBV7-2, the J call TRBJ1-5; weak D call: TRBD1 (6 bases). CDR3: CASSFRDIPQHF. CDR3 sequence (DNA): TGTGCCAGCAGCTTCCGGGACATTCCCCAGCATTTT.